A selection of T cell receptor beta chains follows, all from one sample in a study of blood T cell repertoires in COVID-19. Profiling relied on immunoSEQ multiplex PCR, and the TCRdb table lists in-frame clones only, not all of them. Here the sample spans approximately 410,000 clones, just over 85% being singletons. The sample consisted of peripheral blood. These receptors all stem from a young woman with active or convalescent COVID-19. The CDR3 runs from the conserved cysteine through the conserved F or W. The order of the fields is J gene, D gene, clone size, V gene, CDR3 protein, CDR3 DNA. D genes are given only for firm matches. Size values are once, few and many counts, or a class for expanded clones, and some rows have none.

TRBJ1-1 - - TRBV3-1/TRBV3-2 CASSQVGGSGTEAFF TGTGCCAGCAGCCAAGTCGGCGGTTCTGGCACTGAAGCTTTCTTT
TRBJ2-3 - - TRBV7-6 CASSLSDTQYF TGTGCCAGCAGCTTGTCGGATACGCAGTATTTT
TRBJ1-6 - - TRBV9 CASSVASGYWNLTPLHF TGTGCCAGCAGCGTAGCTTCAGGGTATTGGAATTTAACACCCCTCCACTTT
TRBJ1-5 TRBD1 once TRBV27 CASSPTGEPQHF TGTGCCAGCAGTCCGACAGGGGAGCCCCAGCATTTT
TRBJ1-1 - few TRBV7-9 CASSVQRRDTEAFF TGTGCCAGCAGCGTACAGAGGAGGGACACTGAAGCTTTCTTT
TRBJ1-6 TRBD1 - TRBV7-8 CASSPGTENSPLHF TGTGCCAGCAGCCCCGGGACAGAAAATTCACCCCTCCACTTT
TRBJ2-1 TRBD2 - TRBV30 CAWSTSRASGRAKFSYNEQFF TGTGCCTGGAGCACGTCGCGTGCTAGCGGGAGGGCCAAGTTCTCCTACAATGAGCAGTTCTTC
TRBJ1-5 TRBD1 few TRBV30 CAWSVRLKGALSNQPQHF TGTGCCTGGAGTGTAAGGCTGAAGGGGGCTCTTAGCAATCAGCCCCAGCATTTT
TRBJ1-2 - - TRBV7-8 CASSLALAGVNYGYTF TGTGCCAGCAGCTTAGCGCTAGCCGGAGTGAACTATGGCTACACCTTC
TRBJ2-3 TRBD2 - TRBV10-2 CASRGTSGGARTDTQYF TGCGCCAGCAGAGGAACTAGCGGGGGGGCCCGGACAGATACGCAGTATTTT
TRBJ1-4 - - TRBV15 CATSTGSTNEKLFF TGTGCCACCAGTACAGGGTCCACTAATGAAAAACTGTTTTTT
TRBJ1-3 - - TRBV2 CASRRNVGASSGNTIYF TGTGCCAGCAGACGAAACGTGGGGGCCTCCTCTGGAAACACCATATATTTT
TRBJ2-5 TRBD1 - TRBV3-1/TRBV3-2 CASSRMTGTQETQYF TGTGCCAGCAGCAGAATGACAGGGACCCAAGAGACCCAGTACTTC
TRBJ1-5 - - TRBV18 CASSGGGRQPQHF TGTGCCAGCTCAGGGGGGGGCCGACAGCCCCAGCATTTT
TRBJ2-2 - - TRBV5-4 CASSLVAGELFF TGTGCCAGCAGCTTGGTAGCCGGGGAGCTGTTTTTT
TRBJ2-5 TRBD2 - TRBV6-5 CASSYGILAGQETQYF TGTGCCAGCAGTTACGGTATTCTAGCGGGGCAAGAGACCCAGTACTTC
TRBJ2-7 - - TRBV12-5 CASAASGSYEQYF TGTGCTAGTGCCGCCAGTGGCTCCTACGAGCAGTACTTC
TRBJ2-2 - - TRBV19 CALGTPNTGELFF TGTGCCCTCGGGACACCGAACACCGGGGAGCTGTTTTTT